The 18 T cell receptor beta chains below all came from one sample that was sequenced in a study of shared clonotypes between healthy human individuals. Measured with immunoSEQ multiplex PCR; TCRdb has only the in-frame clones, and not every one. The sample carries roughly 2 million clones, 95% recorded once. The source material was naive CD4+ T cells sorted from blood. Subset denoted: CD45RA+ positively selected. These receptors all come from a man younger than 30 in good health.

This chain links TRBV29-1 with TRBJ2-1; D remains unclear. Germline V CDR1 and CDR2: SQVTM, ANQGSEA. Between the trimmed V and J ends, which lost 3 bases and 6 bases, there was a span of 12 bases. This CDR3 contains 13 residues. CDR3 sequence (DNA): TGCAGCGTTGAGTGGGCCCGACTCAATGAGCAGTTCTTC. It specifies CSVEWARLNEQFF.

The chain joins TRBV30 to TRBJ2-1; tentatively, D is TRBD1 or TRBD2 (5 bases each). There are 13 residues in the CDR3. From germline, CDR1 is GTSNPN and CDR2 SVGIG (reference sequence). V was trimmed by 2 bases and J by 5 bases, leaving 10 bases between them. In DNA, the CDR3 is TGTGCCTGGAGTCACGGGACCCACAATGAGCAGTTCTTC. Translated: CAWSHGTHNEQFF.

In regard to this clone: The junction departs from germline at one end; a sequencing error may be responsible. CDR3 region: CASSLNPGGETQYF. The CDR3 coding sequence is TGTGCTAGCAGCTTAAATCCGGGGGGGGAGACCCAGTACTTC. V usage is TRBV7-7 and J usage is TRBJ2-5; 8 bases match TRBD2. The CDR3 spans 14 residues. Germline V gene sequence: CDR1 SSHAT, CDR2 FNYEAQ (reference sequence). Drawing the rest from reference TRBV7-7 and TRBJ2-5, the complete variable domain is GAGVSQSPRYKVTKRGQDVTLRCDPISSHATLYWYQQALGQGPEFLTYFNYEAQPDKSGLPSDRFSAERPEGSISTLTIQRTEQRDSAMYRCASSLNPGGETQYFGPGTRLLVL.

This clone appeared once. Other DNA sequences of this sample code for an identical CDR3. The chain links TRBV18 to TRBJ2-7, with no clear D. V lost 2 bases to trimming and J lost 4 bases, with 9 bases between them. The CDR3 spans 13 residues. Germline V gives CDR1 KGHSH, CDR2 LQKENI. The CDR3 nucleotides read TGTGCCAGCTCACCAGGCGTGGGGTACGAGCAGTACTTC. Its protein is CASSPGVGYEQYF.

To note about this clone: The same CDR3 can be traced to other DNA sequences in this sample. The gene calls are TRBV2 and TRBJ1-5; D possibly corresponds to TRBD1 (6 bases). V was clipped by 6 bases and J by 9 bases, with 9 bases between them. The CDR3 length is 11 residues. Germline-derived CDR1 and CDR2 are SNHLY and FYNNEI. CDR3 sequence reads: CASRGGGPQHF. The CDR3 DNA sequence: TGTGCCAGCAGAGGGGGAGGGCCCCAGCATTTT.

The chain links TRBV18 to TRBJ1-1; no clear D. Germline-derived CDR1 and CDR2 are KGHSH and LQKENI. The CDR3 has 14 amino acids. V gave up 3 bases and J gave up 1 base, with 9 bases separating them. The CDR3 DNA follows: TGTGCCAGCTCACCCCTATTCGAGAACACTGAAGCTTTCTTT. Translated, it gives CASSPLFENTEAFF.

This chain joins TRBV19 and TRBJ1-5, with D possibly matching TRBD1 (5 bases). Germline V gene data show CDR1 as LNHDA and CDR2 as SQIVND (reference sequence). V shed 9 bases and J shed 5 bases, with 17 bases lying between them. The length of the CDR3 is 14 residues. CDR3 amino acids: CASRDPTIHQPQHF. The CDR3 bases are TGTGCCAGCCGGGACCCCACAATACATCAGCCCCAGCATTTT.

The chain uses TRBV4-1 and TRBJ2-6; the D gene is possibly TRBD2 (6 bases). The V end lost 4 bases, the J end lost 0 bases, and 16 bases lay between the germline ends. The CDR3 consists of 18 residues. Germline values: CDR1 MGHRA, CDR2 YSYEKL. The CDR3: CASSPRRETSSGANVLTF. CDR3 nucleotide sequence: TGCGCCAGCAGCCCACGCCGGGAGACGAGCTCTGGGGCCAACGTCCTGACTTTC.

In DNA, the CDR3 is TGCGCCAGCAGCTTGTTTTACACGGCGGCATTGGGGTCCTACGAGCAGTACTTC. Its protein product is CASSLFYTAALGSYEQYF. The chain has TRBV5-1 and TRBJ2-7, with unresolved D. The CDR3 length is 18 residues. Germline V gives CDR1 SGHRS, CDR2 YFSETQ. The V end lost 1 base, the J end lost 1 base, and 21 bases lay between the germline ends.

The rearrangement links TRBV11-2 to TRBJ2-2; D is uncertain. The V gene lost 1 base and the J gene lost 7 bases, with 10 bases spanning the gap. From germline, CDR1 is SGHAT and CDR2 FQNNGV. CDR3 length equals 14 residues. CDR3 sequence: CASSLARRVGELFF. The CDR3 coding sequence is TGTGCCAGCAGCTTAGCTCGCCGGGTCGGGGAGCTGTTTTTT.

Worth noting for this clone: This CDR3 is also generated by other DNA sequences in the sample. The J gene is TRBJ2-3, the V gene TRBV5-1; TRBD2 matches at 8 bases. Germline assignment: CDR1 SGHRS and CDR2 YFSETQ. V lost 4 bases and J lost 1; bases outside the gene matches: 2. CDR3 length: 14 amino acids. The CDR3 nucleotides read TGCGCCAGCAGCCAGCGGGAGCGCACAGATACGCAGTATTTT. Encoded protein: CASSQRERTDTQYF.

The chain is built from TRBV7-9 and TRBJ2-5; 10 bases are a match to TRBD2. With V trimmed by 1 base and J by 2 bases, 4 bases remained unmatched. The CDR3 covers 16 residues. Germline V CDR1 and CDR2: SEHNR, FQNEAQ (reference sequence). DNA of the CDR3: TGTGCCAGCAGCTTAGTGGGACTAGCGTTACAAGAGACCCAGTACTTC. Protein product: CASSLVGLALQETQYF.

This chain links TRBV5-5 with TRBJ2-2; no firm D call. Trimming took 0 bases from V and 5 from J, leaving 8 bases between them. Germline V gene data show CDR1 as SGHKS and CDR2 as YYEKEE (reference sequence). This CDR3 has 14 amino acids. CDR3 sequence: CASSLVGGTGELFF. In nucleotides, the CDR3 is TGTGCCAGCAGCTTGGTCGGCGGAACCGGGGAGCTGTTTTTT.

The rearrangement links TRBV10-1 to TRBJ1-5; a weak D match, TRBD1 (5 bases). This CDR3 comprises 16 residues. CDR1 WNHNN and CDR2 SYGVQD come from the germline V gene (reference sequence). Trimming stripped 3 bases from V and 7 bases from J, with 19 bases between. The CDR3 region has the DNA TGCGCCAGCAGTGAACCGATCGGGGGGGTGGGACAGCCCCAGCATTTT. It encodes CASSEPIGGVGQPQHF.

This rearrangement joins TRBV6-6 to TRBJ2-7, with 8 positions matching TRBD1. Germline CDR1 and CDR2: MNHNY and SVGAGI (reference sequence). With V trimmed by 4 bases and J by 3 bases, 8 bases remained unmatched. CDR3 length: 15 residues. The CDR3, as DNA: TGTGCCAGCAGTTCGAACCGACAGGGGATCTACGAGCAGTACTTC. Translating it yields CASSSNRQGIYEQYF.

The rearrangement links TRBV30 to TRBJ2-2, with 9 bases matching TRBD1. V dropped 3 bases and J dropped 2; count of bases not matched to a gene: 10. Germline lookup yields CDR1 GTSNPN and CDR2 SVGIG (reference sequence). This CDR3 region has 17 residues. CDR3 sequence reads: CAWRDTGGAVNTGELFF. The CDR3 nucleotides read TGTGCCTGGAGGGACACAGGGGGCGCGGTTAACACCGGGGAGCTGTTTTTT.

For the CDR3, the DNA is TGTGCCAGCAACCGTAGCGGGGACTACGAGCAGTACTTC. Amino acid sequence: CASNRSGDYEQYF. This chain joins TRBV27 and TRBJ2-7; 8 nucleotides align to TRBD2. V dropped 7 bases and J dropped 3; count of bases not matched to a gene: 5. The CDR3 consists of 13 residues. Germline V gene lookup returns CDR1 MNHEY and CDR2 SMNVEV (reference sequence).

J is TRBJ1-1 and V is TRBV5-6; no reliable D call. CDR1 SGHDT and CDR2 YYEEEE come from the germline V gene. CDR3 length: 16 residues. Trimming took 1 base from V and 4 from J, leaving 17 bases between them. CDR3 nucleotide sequence: TGTGCCAGCAGCTTGATAAAGGGCGGGGTGGGCACTGAAGCTTTCTTT. It yields the protein CASSLIKGGVGTEAFF.